A selection of T cell receptor beta chains follows, all from one sample in a study of tumor-infiltrating lymphocytes in primary liver carcinoma. Using its own MiXCR run on the multiplex PCR reads, TCRdb lists one record per CDR3 protein. In the table there are 150,000 to 200,000 distinct CDR3 sequences, over 45% of which are singletons. The material sequenced was peripheral blood. The receptors shown here come from a man aged 35 to 55 with primary liver carcinoma and hepatitis B virus infection. Each CDR3 is given with its conserved first and last residue. A D gene is named only where the DNA matches it firmly. Clone size is stated in some rows and not others, as once, few, many or a class when expanded.

j_gene	d_gene	v_gene	abundance	CDR3aa	CDR3nt
TRBJ2-1	NA	TRBV2	NA	CASSGPTWNEQFF	TGTGCCAGCAGTGGCCCTACCTGGAATGAGCAGTTCTTC
TRBJ2-1	TRBD2	TRBV4-1	NA	CASSQAPSSGRQIEQFF	TGCGCCAGCAGCCAAGCCCCCTCTAGCGGGAGGCAGATTGAGCAGTTCTTC
TRBJ2-7	TRBD1	TRBV29-1	NA	CSMRTGVAEQYF	TGCAGCATGCGGACAGGCGTCGCCGAGCAGTACTTC
TRBJ2-2	NA	TRBV11-2	NA	CANSSVRSTGEPFF	TGTGCCAACAGCTCCGTTCGGTCCACCGGGGAGCCGTTTTTT
TRBJ2-1	TRBD2	TRBV11-2	NA	CASSFPGLAGVDEQFF	TGTGCCAGCAGCTTTCCGGGGCTAGCGGGAGTGGATGAGCAATTCTTC
TRBJ2-5	NA	TRBV29-1	few	CSVGSDGKQETQYF	TGCAGCGTTGGTTCGGACGGCAAGCAAGAGACCCAGTACTTC
TRBJ2-7	NA	TRBV29-1	NA	CSVGSTGNEQYF	TGCAGCGTTGGCTCCACAGGGAACGAACAGTACTTC
TRBJ1-1	NA	TRBV11-2	NA	CASSLGSNTEASF	TGTGCCAGCAGTTTAGGGTCGAACACTGAAGCTTCCTTT
TRBJ2-3	NA	TRBV12-5	NA	CASAGETSIATQYF	TGTGCTAGTGCGGGCGAGACCTCAATCGCTACGCAGTATTTT
TRBJ2-5	NA	TRBV5-6	few	CASSLDIQETQYF	TGTGCCAGCAGCTTGGACATTCAAGAGACCCAGTACTTC
TRBJ2-1	NA	TRBV12-3/TRBV12-4	NA	CASSGDYNEQFF	TGTGCCAGCAGTGGGGACTACAATGAGCAGTTCTTC
TRBJ2-1	NA	TRBV28	NA	CASMPSGSNEQFF	TGTGCCAGCATGCCAAGCGGAAGCAATGAGCAGTTCTTC
TRBJ1-1	TRBD1	TRBV4-1	few	CASSQEGGTENTEGIF	TGCGCCAGCAGCCAGGAGGGTGGGACAGAGAACACTGAAGGTATCTTT
TRBJ1-1	TRBD1	TRBV10-3	NA	CAISESEGAVSEAFF	TGTGCCATCAGTGAGTCGGAGGGGGCAGTATCTGAAGCTTTCTTT
TRBJ1-1	NA	TRBV12-3/TRBV12-4	NA	CASTMPGLATEAFF	TGTGCCAGCACCATGCCCGGGCTGGCCACTGAAGCTTTCTTT
TRBJ2-1	TRBD2	TRBV5-6	few	CASSFGGRGGEQFF	TGTGCCAGCAGCTTTGGCGGGAGGGGGGGTGAGCAGTTCTTC
TRBJ2-1	TRBD2	TRBV11-1	once	CASSPRRTSVKYNEQLF	TGTGCCAGCAGCCCCCGAAGGACTAGCGTGAAGTACAATGAGCAGCTCTTC
TRBJ2-5	TRBD1	TRBV5-6	few	CASSLSARGLGEETQYF	TGTGCCAGCAGCTTGTCCGCCAGGGGGCTAGGGGAAGAGACCCAGTACTTC
TRBJ1-2	NA	TRBV4-1	NA	CAGKQGYTF	TGCGCCGGCAAACAAGGCTACACCTTC
TRBJ1-1	NA	TRBV18	NA	CAGSQGEGTEAFF	TGTGCCGGCTCACAAGGGGAAGGGACTGAAGCTTTCTTT
TRBJ2-1	TRBD2	TRBV10-2	few	CASTSGSGLLRGGYNEQFF	TGCGCCAGCACCTCCGGTAGCGGGTTACTCCGGGGGGGTTACAATGAGCAGTTCTTC
TRBJ2-1	TRBD2	TRBV11-2	few	CASSLTREVYNEQFF	TGTGCCAGCAGCTTGACGCGGGAGGTCTATAATGAGCAGTTCTTC
TRBJ2-1	NA	TRBV11-2	NA	CASGPRTYPNEQFF	TGTGCCAGCGGTCCCCGGACCTACCCCAATGAGCAGTTCTTC
TRBJ2-2	NA	TRBV5-5	NA	CASSTPDTWELFF	TGTGCCAGCAGCACCCCAGACACCTGGGAGCTGTTTTTT
TRBJ2-7	NA	TRBV29-1	NA	CSVKWGADYEQYF	TGCAGCGTTAAATGGGGGGCGGACTACGAGCAGTACTTC
TRBJ2-1	NA	TRBV5-4	few	CASSLDISSYNEQFF	TGTGCCAGCAGCTTGGATATATCGTCCTACAATGAGCAGTTCTTC